This TCR beta chain was captured in a study of esophageal squamous cell carcinoma under preoperative chemotherapy. Study outcomes and limitations: Tumor-infiltrating lymphocytes showed no significant post-chemotherapy TCR diversity increase, unlike peripheral T cells.

TCRdb redid the calling of the PCR reads with MiXCR, one entry per CDR3 protein. The sample lists some 30,000 distinct CDR3 sequences, roughly 52% occurring once. On this clonotype: Its antigen is currently unknown.

The time point: before preoperative PTX-NDP chemotherapy. Preoperative chemotherapy with paclitaxel-nedaplatin was given to patients before surgery. V trimming: 6 bases; J trimming: 3 bases; junction bases outside the gene matches: 3. The length of the CDR3 is 13 residues. The V gene's germline CDR1 is SGHTA and CDR2 FQGTGA. The clonotype comes from a human donor with esophageal squamous cell carcinoma. The donor label of this sample is uncertain. This sample was obtained from a patient given preoperative chemotherapy. V is TRBV7-3 and J is TRBJ2-5; TRBD2 aligns across 8 bases. The CDR3 DNA is TGTGCCAGCAGTCTTAGCGGGGAAGAGACCCAGTACTTC. This gives the protein CASSLSGEETQYF.